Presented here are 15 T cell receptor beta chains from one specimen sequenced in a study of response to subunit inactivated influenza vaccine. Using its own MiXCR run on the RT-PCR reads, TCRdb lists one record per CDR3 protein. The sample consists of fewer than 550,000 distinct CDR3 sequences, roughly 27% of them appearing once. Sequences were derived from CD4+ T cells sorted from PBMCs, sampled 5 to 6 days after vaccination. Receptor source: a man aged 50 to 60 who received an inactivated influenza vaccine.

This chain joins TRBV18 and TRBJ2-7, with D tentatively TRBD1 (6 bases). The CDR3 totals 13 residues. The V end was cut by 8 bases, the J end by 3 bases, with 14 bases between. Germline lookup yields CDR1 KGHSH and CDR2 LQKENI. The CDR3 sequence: CASTQGMSYEQYF. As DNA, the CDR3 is TGTGCCAGCACCCAGGGGATGAGCTACGAGCAGTACTTC.

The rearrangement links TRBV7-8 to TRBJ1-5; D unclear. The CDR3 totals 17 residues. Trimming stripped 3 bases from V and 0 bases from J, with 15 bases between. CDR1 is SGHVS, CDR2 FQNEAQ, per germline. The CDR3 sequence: CASSLATHSDSNQPQHF. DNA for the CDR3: TGTGCCAGCAGCTTGGCGACTCATTCAGATAGCAATCAGCCCCAGCATTTT. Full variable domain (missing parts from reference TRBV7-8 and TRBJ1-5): GAGVSQSPRYKVAKRGQDVALRCDPISGHVSLFWYQQALGQGPEFLTYFQNEAQLDKSGLPSDRFFAERPEGSVSTLKIQRTQQEDSAVYLCASSLATHSDSNQPQHFGDGTRLSIL.

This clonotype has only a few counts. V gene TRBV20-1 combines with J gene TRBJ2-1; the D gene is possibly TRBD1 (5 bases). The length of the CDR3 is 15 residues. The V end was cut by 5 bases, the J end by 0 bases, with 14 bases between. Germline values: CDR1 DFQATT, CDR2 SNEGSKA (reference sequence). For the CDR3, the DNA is TGCAGTGCTGTTGACAGCAGGAGCTCCTACAATGAGCAGTTCTTC. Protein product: CSAVDSRSSYNEQFF.

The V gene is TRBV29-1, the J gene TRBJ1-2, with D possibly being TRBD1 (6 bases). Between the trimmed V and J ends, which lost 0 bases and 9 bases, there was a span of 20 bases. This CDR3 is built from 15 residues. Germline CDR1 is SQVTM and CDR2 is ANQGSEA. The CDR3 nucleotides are TGCAGCGTTGAAGATCGGTATCCAGGGGAGCAGCGCTACACCTTC. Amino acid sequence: CSVEDRYPGEQRYTF.

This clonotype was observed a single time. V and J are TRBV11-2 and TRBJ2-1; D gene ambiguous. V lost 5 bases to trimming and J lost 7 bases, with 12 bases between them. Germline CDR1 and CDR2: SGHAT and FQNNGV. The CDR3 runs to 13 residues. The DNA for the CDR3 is TGTGCCAGCAGCCTCTCCCTAGGTAATGAGCAGTTCTTC. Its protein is CASSLSLGNEQFF.

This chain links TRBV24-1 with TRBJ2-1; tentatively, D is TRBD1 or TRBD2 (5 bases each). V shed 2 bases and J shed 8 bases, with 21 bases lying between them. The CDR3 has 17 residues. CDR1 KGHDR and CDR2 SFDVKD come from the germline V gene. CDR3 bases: TGTGCCACCAGTGATTCGTCCGGGACCATAAACGAGGATGAGCAGTTCTTC. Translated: CATSDSSGTINEDEQFF.

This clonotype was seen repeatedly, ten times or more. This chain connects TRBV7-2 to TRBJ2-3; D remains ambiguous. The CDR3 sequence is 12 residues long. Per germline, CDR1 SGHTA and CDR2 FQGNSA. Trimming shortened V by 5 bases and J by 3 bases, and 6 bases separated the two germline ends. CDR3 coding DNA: TGTGCCAGCAGCATCATGACAGATACGCAGTATTTT. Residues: CASSIMTDTQYF. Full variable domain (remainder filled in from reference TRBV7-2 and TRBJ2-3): GAGVSQSPSNKVTEKGKDVELRCDPISGHTALYWYRQSLGQGLEFLIYFQGNSAPDKSGLPSDRFSAERTGGSVSTLTIQRTQQEDSAVYLCASSIMTDTQYFGPGTRLTVL.

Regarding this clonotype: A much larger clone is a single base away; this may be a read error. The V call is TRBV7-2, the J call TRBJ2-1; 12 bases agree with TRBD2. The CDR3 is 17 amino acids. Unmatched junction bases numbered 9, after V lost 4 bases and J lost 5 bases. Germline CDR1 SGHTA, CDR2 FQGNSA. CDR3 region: CASSSGASGRAHNEQFF. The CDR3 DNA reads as TGTGCCAGCAGCTCAGGGGCTAGCGGGAGGGCCCACAATGAGCAGTTCTTC.

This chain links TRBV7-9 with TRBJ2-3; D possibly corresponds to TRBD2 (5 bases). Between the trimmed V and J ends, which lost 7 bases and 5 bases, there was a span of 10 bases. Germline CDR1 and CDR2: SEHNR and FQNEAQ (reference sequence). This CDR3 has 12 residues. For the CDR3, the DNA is TGTGCCAGCACTCTAGCCGTAGATACGCAGTATTTT. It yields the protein CASTLAVDTQYF.

As DNA, the CDR3 is TGTGCCAGTAGTGTTGGGACTAGCGGGGGGAAGACCCAGTACTTC. This encodes CASSVGTSGGKTQYF. This rearrangement joins TRBV19 to TRBJ2-5; TRBD2 matches at 15 bases. The length of the CDR3 is 15 residues. Losses at the gene ends were 5 bases for V and 6 bases for J; bases not matched to a gene: 4. Germline V gene data show CDR1 as LNHDA and CDR2 as SQIVND (reference sequence).

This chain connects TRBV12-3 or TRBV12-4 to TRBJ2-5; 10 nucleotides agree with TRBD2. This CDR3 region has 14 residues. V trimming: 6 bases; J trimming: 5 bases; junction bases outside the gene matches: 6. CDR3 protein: CASRFSGGAETQYF. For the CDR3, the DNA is TGTGCCAGCAGGTTCAGCGGGGGGGCCGAGACCCAGTACTTC.

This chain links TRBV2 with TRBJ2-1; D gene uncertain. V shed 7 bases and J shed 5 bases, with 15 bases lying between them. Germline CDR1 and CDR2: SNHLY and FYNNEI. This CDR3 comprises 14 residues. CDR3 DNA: TGTGCCAGCAATATCCCCCTAGGGCACAATGAGCAGTTCTTC. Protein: CASNIPLGHNEQFF.

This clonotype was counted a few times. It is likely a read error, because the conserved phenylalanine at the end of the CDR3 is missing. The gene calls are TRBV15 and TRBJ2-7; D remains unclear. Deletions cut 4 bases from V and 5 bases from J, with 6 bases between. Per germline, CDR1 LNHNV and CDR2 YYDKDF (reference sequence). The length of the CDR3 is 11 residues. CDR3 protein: CATSKRNEQYL. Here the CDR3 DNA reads TGTGCCACCAGCAAACGGAACGAGCAGTACCTC.

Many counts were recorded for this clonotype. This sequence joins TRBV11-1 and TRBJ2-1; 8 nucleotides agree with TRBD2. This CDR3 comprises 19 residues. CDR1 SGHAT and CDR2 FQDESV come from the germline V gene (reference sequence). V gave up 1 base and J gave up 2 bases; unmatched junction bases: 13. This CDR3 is CASSLVGGRGDSPYNEQFF. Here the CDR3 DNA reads TGTGCCAGCAGCTTAGTAGGTGGGCGGGGGGATTCACCCTACAATGAGCAGTTCTTC.

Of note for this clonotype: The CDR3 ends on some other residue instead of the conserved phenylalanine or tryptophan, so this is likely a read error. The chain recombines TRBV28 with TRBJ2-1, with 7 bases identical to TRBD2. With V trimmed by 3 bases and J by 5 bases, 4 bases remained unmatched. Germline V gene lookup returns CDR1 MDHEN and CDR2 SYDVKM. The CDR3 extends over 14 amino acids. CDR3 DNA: TGTGCCAGCAGTTTTGGCGGGAGAAACAATGAGCAGTTCCTC. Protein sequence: CASSFGGRNNEQFL.